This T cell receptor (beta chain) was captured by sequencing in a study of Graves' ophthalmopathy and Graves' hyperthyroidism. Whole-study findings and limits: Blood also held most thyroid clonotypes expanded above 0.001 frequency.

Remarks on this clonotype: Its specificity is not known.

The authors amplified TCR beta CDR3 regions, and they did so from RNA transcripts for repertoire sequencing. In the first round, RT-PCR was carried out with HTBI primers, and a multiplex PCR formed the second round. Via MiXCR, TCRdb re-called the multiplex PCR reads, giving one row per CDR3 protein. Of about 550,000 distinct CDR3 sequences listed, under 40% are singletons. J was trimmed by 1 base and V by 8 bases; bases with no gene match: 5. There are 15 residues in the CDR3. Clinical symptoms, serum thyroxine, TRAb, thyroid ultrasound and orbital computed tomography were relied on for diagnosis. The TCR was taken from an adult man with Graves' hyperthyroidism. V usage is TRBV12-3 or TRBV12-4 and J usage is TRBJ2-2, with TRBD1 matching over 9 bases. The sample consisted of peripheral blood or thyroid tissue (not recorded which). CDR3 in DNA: TGTGCCAGCCTTAGACAGGGGGAGAACACCGGGGAGCTGTTTTTT. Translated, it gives CASLRQGENTGELFF.